This is a list of T cell receptor beta chains from one sample in a study of vaccination effects on CD4 cells after COVID-19. Their antigens are not known. Repertoires were generated with immunoSEQ multiplex PCR, while TCRdb's copy carries only in-frame clones and drops some. This table has about 36,000 clones, about three quarters appearing once. The sequences come from CD4+ T cells from PBMCs cultured with HCoV-NL63 spike peptides, collected before COVID-19 vaccination. These receptors were obtained from a human donor who had a prior SARS-CoV-2 infection. Each CDR3 is given with its conserved first and last residue. A D gene is named only where the DNA matches it firmly. Clone size is stated in some rows and not others, as once, few, many or a class when expanded.

J gene,D gene,V gene,clone size,CDR3 protein,CDR3 DNA
TRBJ2-6,NA,TRBV2,few,CASSQEDSGANVLTF,TGTGCCAGCAGTCAAGAGGACTCTGGGGCCAACGTCCTGACTTTC
TRBJ2-7,NA,TRBV6-6,NA,CATGTGITYEQYF,TGTGCCACGGGTACGGGGATCACCTACGAGCAGTACTTC
TRBJ1-1,NA,TRBV11-2,NA,CASSRATMGTEAFF,TGTGCCAGCAGCCGAGCTACGATGGGCACTGAAGCTTTCTTT
TRBJ1-1,TRBD1,TRBV3-1/TRBV3-2,NA,CASSSQGWGDTEAFF,TGTGCCAGCAGCTCACAGGGGTGGGGGGACACTGAAGCTTTCTTT
TRBJ2-7,NA,TRBV29-1,NA,CSVGQATYEQYF,TGCAGCGTCGGCCAGGCTACCTACGAGCAGTACTTC
TRBJ2-2,TRBD1,TRBV5-1,few,CASSWGNRGATGELFF,TGCGCCAGCAGCTGGGGGAACAGGGGAGCCACCGGGGAGCTGTTTTTT
TRBJ1-3,TRBD1,TRBV3-1/TRBV3-2,NA,CASSPTGGPNTIYF,TGTGCCAGCAGCCCCACAGGGGGCCCGAACACCATATATTTT
TRBJ1-1,NA,TRBV18,NA,CASSPGLNTEAFF,TGTGCCAGCTCACCAGGGTTGAACACTGAAGCTTTCTTT
TRBJ1-4,TRBD1,TRBV2,few,CASSPRTGGGEKLFF,TGTGCCAGCAGTCCCAGGACAGGGGGCGGCGAAAAACTGTTTTTT
TRBJ2-5,TRBD1,TRBV4-2,few,CASSPQGYQETQYF,TGTGCCAGCAGCCCACAGGGGTACCAAGAGACCCAGTACTTC
TRBJ2-7,NA,TRBV7-3,NA,CASSLTSGSHYEQYF,TGTGCCAGCAGCTTAACGTCAGGCAGCCACTACGAGCAGTACTTC
TRBJ2-2,TRBD2,TRBV3-1/TRBV3-2,NA,CASSQRLAGGGELFF,TGTGCCAGCAGCCAACGTCTAGCGGGCGGAGGGGAGCTGTTTTTT
TRBJ2-2,TRBD2,TRBV7-7,NA,CASSSSLIAGVNTGELFF,TGTGCTAGCAGCTCAAGCCTAATAGCGGGAGTGAACACCGGGGAGCTGTTTTTT
TRBJ2-3,NA,TRBV29-1,NA,CSVGLTLEDTQYF,TGCAGCGTTGGACTAACCCTCGAAGATACGCAGTATTTT
TRBJ2-3,NA,TRBV9,medium-sized,CASSVTSEGRTTDTQYF,TGTGCCAGCAGCGTAACGTCAGAGGGACGGACCACAGATACGCAGTATTTT
TRBJ2-1,NA,TRBV5-1,few,CASRLVNEQFF,TGCGCCAGCAGACTAGTCAATGAGCAGTTCTTC
TRBJ2-2,NA,TRBV11-2,NA,CASSLGANTGELFF,TGTGCCAGCAGCTTGGGGGCCAACACCGGGGAGCTGTTTTTT
TRBJ2-3,TRBD2,TRBV10-3,NA,CAISPSGGSTDTQYF,TGTGCCATCAGTCCAAGCGGGGGAAGCACAGATACGCAGTATTTT
TRBJ1-1,NA,TRBV5-1,few,CASSSRVNTEAFF,TGCGCCAGCAGCTCCAGGGTTAACACTGAAGCTTTCTTT
TRBJ1-5,NA,TRBV21-1,NA,CASSPDRPNQPQHF,TGTGCCAGCAGCCCCGACAGGCCAAATCAGCCCCAGCATTTT
TRBJ1-4,NA,TRBV5-6,few,CASSFGLAHNEKLFF,TGTGCCAGCAGCTTTGGTCTCGCCCACAATGAAAAACTGTTTTTT
TRBJ1-2,NA,TRBV18,NA,CASSPASNYGYTF,TGTGCCAGCTCACCCGCCAGTAACTATGGCTACACCTTC
TRBJ2-2,NA,TRBV7-3,NA,CASSLGTGTGELFF,TGTGCCAGCAGCTTAGGGACGGGTACCGGGGAGCTGTTTTTT
TRBJ1-6,NA,TRBV13,NA,CASSPRTNYNSPLHF,TGTGCCAGCAGCCCCCGGACAAATTATAATTCACCCCTCCACTTT
TRBJ1-5,NA,TRBV15,NA,CATSQYSNQPQHF,TGTGCCACCAGTCAATATAGCAATCAGCCCCAGCATTTT
TRBJ2-7,TRBD1,TRBV6-2/TRBV6-3,few,CASSYLGGSSYEQYF,TGTGCCAGCAGTTACCTAGGGGGCTCCTCCTACGAGCAGTACTTC
TRBJ2-7,NA,TRBV29-1,NA,CSVTSGLVEQYF,TGCAGCGTGACTAGTGGGTTAGTCGAACAGTACTTC